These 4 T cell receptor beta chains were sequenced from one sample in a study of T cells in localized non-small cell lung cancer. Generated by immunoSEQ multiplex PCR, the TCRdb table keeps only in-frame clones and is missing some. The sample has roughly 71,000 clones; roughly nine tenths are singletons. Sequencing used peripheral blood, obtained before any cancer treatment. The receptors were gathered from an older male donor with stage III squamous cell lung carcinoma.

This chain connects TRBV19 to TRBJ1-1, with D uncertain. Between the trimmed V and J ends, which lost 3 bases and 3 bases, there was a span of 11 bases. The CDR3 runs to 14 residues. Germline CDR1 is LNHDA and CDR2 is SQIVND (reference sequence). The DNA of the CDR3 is TGTGCCAGTAGTATCCCTTCTTACGACACTGAAGCTTTCTTT. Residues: CASSIPSYDTEAFF.

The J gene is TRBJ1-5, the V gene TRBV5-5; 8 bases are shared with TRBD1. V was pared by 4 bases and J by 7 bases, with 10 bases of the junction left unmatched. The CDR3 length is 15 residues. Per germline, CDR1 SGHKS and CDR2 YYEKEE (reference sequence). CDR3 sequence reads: CASSARGQGEQPQHF. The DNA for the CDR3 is TGTGCCAGCAGCGCCCGCGGACAGGGAGAACAGCCCCAGCATTTT.

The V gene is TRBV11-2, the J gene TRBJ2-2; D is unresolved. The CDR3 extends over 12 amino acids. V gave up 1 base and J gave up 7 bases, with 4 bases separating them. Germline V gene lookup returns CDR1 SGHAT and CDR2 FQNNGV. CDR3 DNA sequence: TGTGCCAGCAGCTTAGTGGTCGGGGAGCTGTTTTTT. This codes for CASSLVVGELFF.

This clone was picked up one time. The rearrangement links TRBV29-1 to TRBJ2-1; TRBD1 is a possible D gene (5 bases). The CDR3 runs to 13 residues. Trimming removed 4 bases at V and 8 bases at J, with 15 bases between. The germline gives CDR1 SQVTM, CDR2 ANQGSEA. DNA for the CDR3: TGCAGCGTTGCCTCACAAAGGGGATATGAGCAGTTCTTC. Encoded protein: CSVASQRGYEQFF.